This TCR beta chain derives from a study of regulatory T cells in long-lasting Graves disease (dated by TCRdb to about 2021). About the study as a whole: Patients with newly diagnosed Graves' disease had been on antithyroid drugs for under 3 months. A total of roughly 35 samples underwent TCR sequencing: approximately 13 from persistent and roughly 20 from newly diagnosed Graves' disease patients. The study took place in China and was registered as a clinical trial. Peripheral blood TCR sequencing and RNA sequencing compared persistent Graves' disease patients with newly diagnosed Graves' disease patients.

Library method: multiplex PCR. The reads were generated on an Illumina HiSeq 4000. To build TCR beta libraries, CDR3 regions were amplified by Arm-PCR using iRepertoire HTBI primers. Before sequencing, the PCR products went through gel purification. In the source study's methods: A total of 62 TRBV and 14 TRBJ segments were identified across samples and were used for gene usage analysis of CDR3 amino acid clonotypes. Filtered high-quality paired reads were merged into contigs using COPE and FqMerger. BLAST was used to align contigs to IMGT TRBV, TRBD and TRBJ reference genes, and CDR3 was defined according to IMGT. Clonotypes above 0.1% frequency were classified as highly expanded clones. Repertoire diversity was measured by Shannon entropy, and V-J evenness by the Gini coefficient. Clonotypes shared by more than one individual were considered public. Using fastp at Q25 and MiXCR, TCRdb reprocessed the public reads and kept productive beta chains. When rows share a CDR3 protein, they turn into one entry using the most common DNA and genes. Clone size and V and J calls follow TCRdb, not the original study. The table for this sample lists under 700,000 distinct CDR3 sequences; about 16% of them were counted only once. The top ten constitute just under 25% of the sample.

The research as a whole found: Persistent Graves' disease patients showed lower TCR Shannon entropy and fewer highly expanded clones than newly diagnosed patients, suggesting clonal expansion. Preferential use of TRBV28, TRBJ1-2 and TRBJ2-5 was observed in persistent disease, whereas TRBV20-1 and TRBJ2-1 were favored in newly diagnosed disease. The authors acknowledged the small sample size as a limitation that may reduce accuracy. Sequencing and analysis were limited to the TCR beta chain. Because the primary lesion, thyroid tissue, could not be accessed, the study looked at peripheral blood alone. More public clonotypes were shared among persistent patients (over 2,500) than among newly diagnosed patients (966).

This sample's time point label indicates: newly diagnosed GD, antithyroid drugs for less than 3 months. RNA was extracted from PBMCs in TRIzol for both TCR sequencing and RNA sequencing. Graves' disease was diagnosed according to American Thyroid Association guidelines. Recruitment of patients was carried out at an endocrinology department in Xi'an, China. Each patient gave 9 to 10 milliliters of peripheral blood, collected in an EDTA anticoagulant tube. Ficoll Paque Plus density gradient separation was used to isolate PBMCs, and no further T cell sorting was done. An Agilent 2100 Bioanalyzer and agarose gel were used to check RNA quality, while a NanoDrop 2000 measured RNA concentration. This clonotype was seen repeatedly, ten times or more. Its antigen remains undetermined. Base qualities were left out, and no much larger clone turns up one base away. The germline V gene yields SGDLS for CDR1 and YYNGEE for CDR2. Germline trimming: 2 bases from V, 5 bases from J; junction bases outside gene matches: 10. The CDR3 has 16 amino acids, counting the end cysteine and phenylalanine. The sequence is cut down to CDR3 DNA, 48 bases in frame from base 1.

These same data were also listed under a study on T cells in Graves' hyperthyroidism and ophthalmopathy. The second investigation adds: Stable Graves' hyperthyroidism was defined as the absence of progression to ophthalmopathy over 18 months of follow-up. Hyperthyroidism patients were aged 18 to 65 years and newly diagnosed, with disease duration of less than 2 months. Patients with uncontrolled infections, other autoimmune diseases, pregnancy or lactation were excluded. Diagnoses relied on clinical symptoms, serum thyroxine and TRAb, thyroid ultrasound and orbital computed tomography. For the first round of RT-PCR on the TCR CDR3, the HTBI primer set was used together with the Qiagen OneStep RT-PCR kit. Blood samples also contained most of the expanded thyroid clonotypes (frequency above 0.001), which suggests that blood repertoires may reflect thyroid immune responses. Ophthalmopathy was separated from stable hyperthyroidism by a 13 V-J signature model, with roughly 88% sensitivity and approximately 81% specificity obtained in cross-validation and 80%/75% obtained in testing. In validation, the model predicted progression to ophthalmopathy a median of 6.5 months before onset, with roughly 71% sensitivity and just under 75% specificity. To identify TCR V-J signatures that set the groups apart, the researchers used a discovery cohort of 90 to 100 patients, made up of 40 to 45 with Graves' ophthalmopathy and some 55 with stable Graves' hyperthyroidism. Prospective prediction of ophthalmopathy was tested in an independent validation cohort of 18 to 20 hyperthyroidism patients and some 17 patients who later progressed to ophthalmopathy. The 100 discovery patients were divided at random into training and test sets in a 7:3 ratio. The study also compared thyroid tissue and blood T-cell repertoires from more than five Graves' hyperthyroidism patients. After blood sampling, hyperthyroidism patients were treated with methimazole at a starting dose of 30 mg daily, and ophthalmopathy patients were treated with high-dose intravenous methylprednisolone. A second multiplex PCR round built the libraries, followed by size selection and purification. Libraries were sequenced paired-end with 100 bp reads on an Illumina HiSeq2000. SOAPnuke was used to process the raw data, with reads discarded if the reads contained adapters or uncalled bases, had a mean Phred below 15, or lacked an exact constant-primer or identifier match. COPE v1.2.5 was used to merge high-quality paired reads, and clonotypes were defined as unique nucleotide sequences. Clonotypes were aligned to IMGT TRBV, TRBD and TRBJ reference segments using MiTCR v1.1. The analysis was restricted to V-J combinations with a frequency above 0.0001, which together covered roughly 99% of the repertoires. The TCS score was defined as F50 (clonal expansion) divided by E x V (chaos), with BLOSUM62-based TCRdist calculated between CDR3 peptides within each V-J. Welch's t-statistics and random forest reduced roughly 500 V-J features to 13, which were used in a naive Bayes classifier (R e1071). Sample size was not statistically predetermined, and blinding of investigators to group allocation was not performed. The paper reports TCR Vbeta CDR3 sequencing of roughly 140 peripheral blood samples: over 40 ophthalmopathy, 75 to 80 hyperthyroidism and around 17 progressor patients.

This material consisted of peripheral blood mononuclear cells (PBMCs), taken at new diagnosis, from a patient treated with antithyroid drugs. The clonotype originates from a woman between 40 and 65 years old with Graves disease. Donor details come from another sample of the same person, matched by shared clones. This sequence uses TRBV9 and TRBJ2-5, with 9 bases aligning to TRBD1. The nucleotide sequence is given as TGTGCCAGCAGCGTTGAGGGACAGGGTCGGAGGGAGACCCAGTACTTC. It is translated as CASSVEGQGRRETQYF.